The 23 T cell receptor beta chains below come from one sample, sequenced in a study of T cells after yellow fever vaccination. Each CDR3 protein gets one entry after TCRdb re-called the 5' RACE reads with MiXCR. The table shows more than 300,000 distinct CDR3 sequences, with approximately 11% occurring only once. The sample here was CD4+ T cells sorted from PBMCs, taken 45 days after the yellow fever booster vaccination. Receptors were obtained from a man aged 18-30 years who received the YFV17D yellow fever vaccine.

This chain connects TRBV2 to TRBJ2-3, with a possible D match to TRBD2 (5 bases). The CDR3 is 14 residues long. V lost 10 bases and J lost 2, with 16 bases in between. Germline assignment: CDR1 SNHLY and CDR2 FYNNEI. The chain's CDR3 is CATQEDSHTDTQYF. The CDR3 coding sequence is TGTGCCACCCAGGAGGACTCACACACAGATACGCAGTATTTT.

This clonotype was counted many times. This chain links TRBV11-1 with TRBJ2-3, with D hard to call. The CDR3 has 14 residues. V was shortened by 2 bases and J by 4 bases, with 10 bases between the two germline ends. Germline CDR1 and CDR2: SGHAT and FQDESV (reference sequence). CDR3 residues: CASSLRTSPDTQYF. DNA for the CDR3: TGTGCCAGCAGCTTAAGGACCAGTCCAGATACGCAGTATTTT.

This clonotype turned up a few times. This chain connects TRBV19 to TRBJ1-2; 9 nucleotides agree with TRBD1. The germline gives CDR1 LNHDA, CDR2 SQIVND (reference sequence). There are 16 residues in the CDR3. V lost 6 bases to trimming and J lost 2 bases; unmatched junction nucleotides: 10. The CDR3 spells CASSSSPGQGNYGYTF. Written as DNA, the CDR3 is TGTGCCAGTAGCTCAAGCCCGGGACAGGGAAACTATGGCTACACCTTC. Drawing the rest from reference TRBV19 and TRBJ1-2, the complete variable domain is DGGITQSPKYLFRKEGQNVTLSCEQNLNHDAMYWYRQDPGQGLRLIYYSQIVNDFQKGDIAEGYSVSREKKESFPLTVTSAQKNPTAFYLCASSSSPGQGNYGYTFGSGTRLTVV.

This clonotype came up a few times. V and J are TRBV5-1 and TRBJ2-7; possible D gene TRBD1, 6 bases. This CDR3 spans 13 amino acids. V lost 5 bases, J lost 7 bases, and 16 bases lay in between. CDR1 and CDR2 (germline): SGHRS, YFSETQ. This CDR3 is CASSATGMGEQYF. The DNA for the CDR3 is TGCGCCAGCAGTGCAACAGGGATGGGAGAGCAGTACTTC.

In this sample, this clonotype turned up a few times. The chain joins TRBV28 to TRBJ1-4; 9 bases match TRBD1. There are 15 residues in the CDR3. J lost 7 bases, V lost 6 bases, and 9 bases had no gene match. In germline, CDR1 is MDHEN, CDR2 SYDVKM. CDR3 protein: CASSLGDREAEKLFF. CDR3 bases: TGTGCCAGCAGCCTCGGGGACAGGGAAGCTGAAAAACTGTTTTTT.

This clonotype occurred a few times. J is TRBJ1-5 and V is TRBV28, with D hard to call. In germline, CDR1 is MDHEN, CDR2 SYDVKM. The CDR3 is made up of 15 amino acids. Trimming cost V 3 bases and J 2 bases, with 11 bases left between them. The CDR3 spells CASSFGGARNQPQHF. The CDR3 DNA sequence: TGTGCCAGCAGTTTTGGAGGAGCGCGCAATCAGCCCCAGCATTTT.

This clonotype showed up just once. The chain links TRBV30 to TRBJ2-2; the match to TRBD2 covers 7 bases. Germline assignment: CDR1 GTSNPN and CDR2 SVGIG (reference sequence). This CDR3 is built from 15 residues. Trimming cost V 0 bases and J 4 bases; bases outside gene matches: 5. The CDR3 DNA reads as TGTGCCTGGAGTGTACAAGCGGGGTTCACCGGGGAGCTGTTTTTT. It specifies CAWSVQAGFTGELFF.

This clonotype was seen a few times. The rearrangement uses TRBV7-9 and TRBJ2-1; 8 positions agree with TRBD2. There are 15 residues in the CDR3. V shed 5 bases and J 3 bases; nucleotides not matched to a gene: 6. Germline CDR1 is SEHNR and CDR2 is FQNEAQ (reference sequence). The CDR3 sequence is CASSARGAFYNEQFF. Written as DNA, the CDR3 is TGTGCCAGCAGCGCGCGGGGGGCATTCTACAATGAGCAGTTCTTC.

DNA of the CDR3: TGTGCCAGCAACGATCGGGGCAGTGAAAAACTGTTTTTT. Protein product: CASNDRGSEKLFF. The chain joins TRBV27 to TRBJ1-4, with a tentative D call TRBD1 (5 bases). Germline-derived CDR1 and CDR2 are MNHEY and SMNVEV (reference sequence). The CDR3 sequence is 13 residues long. V was pared by 7 bases and J by 7 bases, with 13 bases between.

DNA of the CDR3: TGTGCCAGTAGTATAGTATCCGGGGAGCTGTTTTTT. Protein sequence: CASSIVSGELFF. This chain links TRBV19 with TRBJ2-2; D is unclear. Trimming pared 1 base from V and 6 bases from J, leaving 3 bases between. This CDR3 has 12 amino acids. Germline V gene data show CDR1 as LNHDA and CDR2 as SQIVND (reference sequence).

The chain joins TRBV2 to TRBJ1-6; no definite D call. V shed 4 bases and J shed 7 bases, with 14 bases lying between them. CDR3 length: 15 residues. Germline CDR1 and CDR2: SNHLY and FYNNEI. CDR3 coding DNA: TGTGCCAGCAGTGTGGACCAAGCAAGAAATTCACCCCTCCACTTT. Amino acids: CASSVDQARNSPLHF.

The chain uses TRBV4-3 and TRBJ2-3; 9 bases agree with TRBD1. V was pared by 4 bases and J by 0 bases, with 5 bases of the junction left unmatched. Germline CDR1 is LGHNA and CDR2 is YSLEER. The CDR3 length is 16 residues. This CDR3 is CASSPRTGVSTDTQYF. DNA for the CDR3: TGCGCCAGCAGCCCCCGGACAGGGGTGAGCACAGATACGCAGTATTTT.

CDR3 amino acids: CASSLVAGGRKTQYF. CDR3 in DNA: TGTGCCAGCAGCTTAGTCGCGGGGGGCCGAAAGACCCAGTACTTC. The chain combines TRBV7-2 with TRBJ2-5, with 8 bases matching TRBD2. The CDR3 totals 15 residues. Germline assignment: CDR1 SGHTA and CDR2 FQGNSA. V lost 1 base to trimming and J lost 6 bases; unmatched junction nucleotides: 7.

The chain uses TRBV29-1 and TRBJ2-5; a possible D gene is TRBD1 (5 bases). Trimming left V 3 bases short and J 1 base short, with 9 bases between. The length of the CDR3 is 13 residues. Germline CDR1 is SQVTM and CDR2 is ANQGSEA. CDR3 sequence (DNA): TGCAGCGTTGACAGACAGATCCAAGAGACCCAGTACTTC. Translated, it gives CSVDRQIQETQYF.

The rearrangement uses TRBV5-1 and TRBJ2-3; a weak D match, TRBD2 (5 bases). The CDR3 is made up of 15 amino acids. With 0 bases removed from V and 6 bases from J, the gap between germline ends came to 14 bases. Germline assignment: CDR1 SGHRS and CDR2 YFSETQ. CDR3 residues: CASSLGLTGSDTQYF. CDR3 coding DNA: TGCGCCAGCAGCTTGGGTCTGACGGGGTCGGATACGCAGTATTTT.

The chain uses TRBV5-1 and TRBJ1-3, with D possibly matching TRBD1 (5 bases). V lost 1 base and J lost 0, with 11 bases in between. Germline V lookup: CDR1 SGHRS, CDR2 YFSETQ. This CDR3 comprises 16 residues. The CDR3 nucleotides read TGCGCCAGCAGCTTGACGCAGGGAAGCTCTGGAAACACCATATATTTT. Its protein is CASSLTQGSSGNTIYF.

The rearrangement uses TRBV7-2 and TRBJ1-5; D is unresolved. V lost 2 bases and J lost 5, with 13 bases in between. Germline CDR1 SGHTA, CDR2 FQGNSA. The CDR3 consists of 15 residues. DNA of the CDR3: TGTGCCAGCAGCTTATCTCCCGGGAGTCATCAGCCCCAGCATTTT. Translated: CASSLSPGSHQPQHF.

This clonotype was seen ten or more times. The V gene is TRBV5-6, the J gene TRBJ1-5; D remains ambiguous. Looked up from germline, CDR1 is SGHDT and CDR2 is YYEEEE. V was trimmed by 1 base and J by 1 base, leaving 12 bases between them. This CDR3 is built from 16 residues. The CDR3 sequence is CASSLWGGSSNQPQHF. CDR3 sequence (DNA): TGTGCCAGCAGCTTGTGGGGAGGGTCAAGCAATCAGCCCCAGCATTTT.

This clonotype was counted a few times. The rearrangement links TRBV7-2 to TRBJ2-5, with D perhaps TRBD2 (7 bases). Germline V gene data show CDR1 as SGHTA and CDR2 as FQGNSA. Trimming stripped 5 bases from V and 4 bases from J, with 20 bases between. The CDR3 spans 16 residues. The CDR3 protein is CASSQTYRGALETQYF. The CDR3 coding sequence is TGTGCCAGCAGCCAAACGTATCGGGGGGCATTAGAGACCCAGTACTTC. Full variable domain (missing parts from reference TRBV7-2 and TRBJ2-5): GAGVSQSPSNKVTEKGKDVELRCDPISGHTALYWYRQSLGQGLEFLIYFQGNSAPDKSGLPSDRFSAERTGGSVSTLTIQRTQQEDSAVYLCASSQTYRGALETQYFGPGTRLLVL.

The genes are TRBV7-3 and TRBJ1-2; unclear D gene. V lost 3 bases and J lost 5, with 10 bases in between. The CDR3 is 13 amino acids. Germline CDR1 reads SGHTA; CDR2 reads FQGTGA. In DNA form, the CDR3 reads TGTGCCAGCAGCTTCGGTCTGGGGTATGGCTACACCTTC. It encodes CASSFGLGYGYTF.

J is TRBJ2-3 and V is TRBV20-1, with a possible D match to TRBD1 (6 bases). This CDR3 spans 14 amino acids. Germline V gene data show CDR1 as DFQATT and CDR2 as SNEGSKA (reference sequence). Trimming took 6 bases from V and 3 from J, leaving 16 bases between them. CDR3 nucleotide sequence: TGCAGTGCCACGACAGGTGGTTTAACAGATACGCAGTATTTT. Amino acids: CSATTGGLTDTQYF.

At least ten counts were recorded for this clonotype. The chain couples TRBV7-9 to TRBJ2-3; D might be TRBD1 or TRBD2, each matching 5 bases. CDR3 length: 13 residues. V dropped 1 base and J dropped 15 bases, with 17 bases sitting between them. Per germline, CDR1 SEHNR and CDR2 FQNEAQ (reference sequence). The CDR3 DNA reads as TGTGCCAGCAGCTTAGTGGGGGTGGTGACCTCATATTTT. Translation: CASSLVGVVTSYF.

The rearrangement joins TRBV5-5 to TRBJ1-1; D call uncertain. V gave up 0 bases and J gave up 4 bases, with 7 bases separating them. Germline CDR1 SGHKS, CDR2 YYEKEE (reference sequence). This CDR3 comprises 13 residues. The CDR3 DNA reads TGTGCCAGCAGCTTGGGGGCGAGCACTGAAGCTTTCTTT. Translated: CASSLGASTEAFF.